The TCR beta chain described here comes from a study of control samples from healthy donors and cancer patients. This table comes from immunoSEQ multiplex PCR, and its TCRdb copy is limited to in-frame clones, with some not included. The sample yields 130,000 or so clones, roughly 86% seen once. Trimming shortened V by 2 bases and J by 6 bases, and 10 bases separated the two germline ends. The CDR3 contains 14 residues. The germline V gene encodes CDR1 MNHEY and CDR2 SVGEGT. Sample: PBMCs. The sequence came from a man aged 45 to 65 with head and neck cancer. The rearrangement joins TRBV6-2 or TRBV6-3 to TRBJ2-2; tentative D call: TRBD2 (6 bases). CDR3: CASSYGGYAGELFF. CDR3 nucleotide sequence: TGTGCCAGCAGTTACGGGGGGTACGCCGGGGAGCTGTTTTTT.